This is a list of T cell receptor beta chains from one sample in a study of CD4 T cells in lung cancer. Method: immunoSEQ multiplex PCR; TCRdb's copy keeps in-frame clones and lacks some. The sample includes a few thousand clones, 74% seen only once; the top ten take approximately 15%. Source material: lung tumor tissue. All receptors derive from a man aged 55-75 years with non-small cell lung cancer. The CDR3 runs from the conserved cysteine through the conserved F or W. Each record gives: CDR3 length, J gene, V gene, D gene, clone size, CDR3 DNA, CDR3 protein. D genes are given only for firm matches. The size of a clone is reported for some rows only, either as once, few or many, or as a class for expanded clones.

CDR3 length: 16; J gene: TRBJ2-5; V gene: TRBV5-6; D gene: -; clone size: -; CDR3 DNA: TGTGCCAGCAGCGGGGGGGGGACAGGCGTAGTGAAGACCCAGTACTTC; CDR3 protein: CASSGGGTGVVKTQYF
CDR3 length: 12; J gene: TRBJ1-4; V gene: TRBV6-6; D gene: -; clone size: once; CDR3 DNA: TGTGCCAGCAGTTACTCGAGGGAAAAACTGTTTTTT; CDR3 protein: CASSYSREKLFF
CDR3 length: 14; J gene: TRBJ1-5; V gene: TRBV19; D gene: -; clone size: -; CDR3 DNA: TGTGCCAGTAGCCCCCCAGGGCATATTCAGCCCCAGCATTTT; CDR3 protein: CASSPPGHIQPQHF
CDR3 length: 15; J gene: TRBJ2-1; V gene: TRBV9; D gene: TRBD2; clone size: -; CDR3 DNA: TGTGCCAGCAGCGGGGGACTAGCGGGGTACAATGAGCAGTTCTTC; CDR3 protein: CASSGGLAGYNEQFF
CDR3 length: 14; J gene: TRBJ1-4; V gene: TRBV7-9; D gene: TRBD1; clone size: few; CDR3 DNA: TGTGCCAGTGTATCCGACAGGGGTAATGAAAAACTGTTTTTT; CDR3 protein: CASVSDRGNEKLFF
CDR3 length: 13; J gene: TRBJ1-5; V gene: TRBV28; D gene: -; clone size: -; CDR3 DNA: TGTGCCAGCACTCTTTACACCGATCAGCCCCAGCATTTT; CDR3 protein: CASTLYTDQPQHF
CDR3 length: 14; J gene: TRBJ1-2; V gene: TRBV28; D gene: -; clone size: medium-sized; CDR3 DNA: TGTGCCAGCAGTTACAGGGACGCCCACTATGGCTACACCTTC; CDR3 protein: CASSYRDAHYGYTF
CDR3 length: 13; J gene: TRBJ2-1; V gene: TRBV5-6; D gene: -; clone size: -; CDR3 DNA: TGTGCCAGCAGCGGCGGGTCCTACAATGAGCAGTTCTTC; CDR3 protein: CASSGGSYNEQFF
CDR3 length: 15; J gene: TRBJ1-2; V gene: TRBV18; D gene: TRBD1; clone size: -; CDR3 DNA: TGTGCCAGCTCACAGTCCCTACAGGGGGCAGATGGCTACACCTTC; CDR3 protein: CASSQSLQGADGYTF
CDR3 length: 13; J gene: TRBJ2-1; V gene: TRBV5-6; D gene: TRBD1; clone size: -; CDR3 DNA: TGTGCCAGCAGCTGGGGGACAGTAAATGAGCAGTTCTTC; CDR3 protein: CASSWGTVNEQFF
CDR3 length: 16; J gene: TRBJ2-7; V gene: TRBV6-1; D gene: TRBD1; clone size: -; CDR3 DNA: TGTGCCAGCAGTGAAGGTTCCCTCAGGGGGCCCCACGAGCAGTACTTC; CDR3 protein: CASSEGSLRGPHEQYF
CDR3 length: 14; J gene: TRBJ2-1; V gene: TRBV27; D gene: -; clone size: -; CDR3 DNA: TGTGCCAGCAGCCCGGACTACTCCTACAATGAGCAGTTCTTC; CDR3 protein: CASSPDYSYNEQFF
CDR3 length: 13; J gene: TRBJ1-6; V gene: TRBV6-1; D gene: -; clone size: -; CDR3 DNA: TGTGCCAGCAGTGAAGAGGAGCGTTCACCCCTCCACTTT; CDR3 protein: CASSEEERSPLHF
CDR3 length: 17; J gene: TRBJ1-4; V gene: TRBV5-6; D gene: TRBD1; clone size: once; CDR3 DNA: TGTGCCAGCAGCTTGTACTTGTGGGACAGAGTTAATGAAAAACTGTTTTTT; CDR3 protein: CASSLYLWDRVNEKLFF
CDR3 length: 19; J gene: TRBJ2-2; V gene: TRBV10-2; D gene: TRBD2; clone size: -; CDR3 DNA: TGCGCCAGCAGTGAGGGGAGGACTAGCGGATCCAAGAACACCGGGGAGCTGTTTTTT; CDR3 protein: CASSEGRTSGSKNTGELFF
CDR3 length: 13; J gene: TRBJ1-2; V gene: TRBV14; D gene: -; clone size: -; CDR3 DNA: TGTGCCAGCAGCCAAGATGGACAGTTCGGCTACACCTTC; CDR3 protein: CASSQDGQFGYTF
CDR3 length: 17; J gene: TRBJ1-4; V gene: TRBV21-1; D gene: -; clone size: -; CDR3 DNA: TGTGCCAGCAGCAATGTGGGAGACCTCTCATCGCGTGAAAAACTGTTTTTT; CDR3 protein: CASSNVGDLSSREKLFF
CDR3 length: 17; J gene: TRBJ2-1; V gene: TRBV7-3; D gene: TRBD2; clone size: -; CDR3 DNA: TGTGCCAGCAGCCGACTAGCGGGAGTCCCCCCCTACAATGAGCAGTTCTTC; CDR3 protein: CASSRLAGVPPYNEQFF
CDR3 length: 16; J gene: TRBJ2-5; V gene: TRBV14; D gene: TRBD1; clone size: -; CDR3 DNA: TGTGCCAGCAGCGCCTTCGGACAGGGGGCGAGGGAGACCCAGTACTTC; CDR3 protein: CASSAFGQGARETQYF
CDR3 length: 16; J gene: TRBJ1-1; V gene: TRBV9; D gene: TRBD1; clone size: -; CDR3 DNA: TGTGCCAGCAGCGGAGGGACAGGAGGGATGAACACTGAAGCTTTCTTT; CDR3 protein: CASSGGTGGMNTEAFF
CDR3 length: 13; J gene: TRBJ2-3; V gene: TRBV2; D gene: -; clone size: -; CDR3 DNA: TGTGCCAGCAGTTTAGCGGAGACAGATACGCAGTATTTT; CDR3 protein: CASSLAETDTQYF
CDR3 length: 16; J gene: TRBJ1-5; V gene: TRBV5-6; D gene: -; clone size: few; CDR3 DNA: TGTGCCAGCAGCCGGTTGGGGGGGCATGACAATCAGCCCCAGCATTTT; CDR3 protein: CASSRLGGHDNQPQHF
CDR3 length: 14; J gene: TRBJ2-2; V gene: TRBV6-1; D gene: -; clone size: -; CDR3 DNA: TGTGCCAGCGGTCAGGTCATACTCACCGGGGAGCTGTTTTTT; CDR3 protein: CASGQVILTGELFF
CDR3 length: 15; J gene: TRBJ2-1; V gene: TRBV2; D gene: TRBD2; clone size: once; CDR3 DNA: TGTGCCAGCAGTCTTCTAGCGGGAAATAACAATGAGCAGTTCTTC; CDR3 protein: CASSLLAGNNNEQFF
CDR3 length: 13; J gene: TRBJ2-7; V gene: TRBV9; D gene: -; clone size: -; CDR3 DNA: TGTGCCAGCAGCGTGGGCCCGTCCTACGAGCAGTACTTC; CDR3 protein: CASSVGPSYEQYF
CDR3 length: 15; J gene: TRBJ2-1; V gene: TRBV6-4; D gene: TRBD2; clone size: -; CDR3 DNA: TGTGCCAGCAGTGAGTTAGCTAGCGGGAACAATGAGCAGTTCTTC; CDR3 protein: CASSELASGNNEQFF
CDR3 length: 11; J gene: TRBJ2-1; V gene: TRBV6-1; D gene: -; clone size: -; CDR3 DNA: TGTGCCAGCAGTGACCAGGGTGAGCAGTTCTTC; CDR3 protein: CASSDQGEQFF
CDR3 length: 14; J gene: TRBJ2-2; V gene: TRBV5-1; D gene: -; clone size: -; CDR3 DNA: TGCGCCAGCAGCTTGCCGGAGGTCACCGGGGAGCTGTTTTTT; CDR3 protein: CASSLPEVTGELFF